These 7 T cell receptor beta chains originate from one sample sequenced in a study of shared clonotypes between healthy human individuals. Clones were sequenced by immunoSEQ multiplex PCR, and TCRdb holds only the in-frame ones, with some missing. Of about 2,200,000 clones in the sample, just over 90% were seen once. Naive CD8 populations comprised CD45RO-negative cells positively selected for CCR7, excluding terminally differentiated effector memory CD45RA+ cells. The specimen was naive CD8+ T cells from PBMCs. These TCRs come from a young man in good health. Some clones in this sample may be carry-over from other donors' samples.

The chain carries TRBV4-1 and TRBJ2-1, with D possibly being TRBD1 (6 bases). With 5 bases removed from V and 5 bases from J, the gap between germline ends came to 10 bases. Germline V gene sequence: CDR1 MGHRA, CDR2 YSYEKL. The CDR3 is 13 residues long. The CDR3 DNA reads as TGCGCCAGCAGCACCCGACAGGACAATGAGCAGTTCTTC. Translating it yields CASSTRQDNEQFF.

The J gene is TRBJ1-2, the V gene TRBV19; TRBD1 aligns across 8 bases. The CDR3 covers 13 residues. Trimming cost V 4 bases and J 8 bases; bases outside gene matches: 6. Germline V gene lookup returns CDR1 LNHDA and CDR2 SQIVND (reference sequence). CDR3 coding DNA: TGTGCCAGTAGTACCAAGACAGGGGTAGGCTACACCTTC. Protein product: CASSTKTGVGYTF.

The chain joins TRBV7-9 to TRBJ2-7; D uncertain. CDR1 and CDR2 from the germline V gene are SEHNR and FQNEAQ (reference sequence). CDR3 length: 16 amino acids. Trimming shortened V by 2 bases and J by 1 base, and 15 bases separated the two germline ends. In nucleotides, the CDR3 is TGTGCCAGCAGCTTATCAGTAAGGGCCCCTTCCTACGAGCAGTACTTC. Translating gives CASSLSVRAPSYEQYF.

CDR3 coding DNA: TGTGCCAGCAGCCTAAGCTCTTCAACTAATGAAAAACTGTTTTTT. Translating gives CASSLSSSTNEKLFF. The genes are TRBV4-2 and TRBJ1-4; no clear D. The CDR3 is 15 amino acids. V gave up 4 bases and J gave up 0 bases, with 9 bases separating them. CDR1 LGHNA and CDR2 YNFKEQ come from the germline V gene.

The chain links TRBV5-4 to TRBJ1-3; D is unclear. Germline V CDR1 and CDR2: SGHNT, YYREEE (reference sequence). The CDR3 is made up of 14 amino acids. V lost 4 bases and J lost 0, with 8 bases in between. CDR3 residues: CASSLGTSGNTIYF. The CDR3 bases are TGTGCCAGCAGCCTAGGTACCTCTGGAAACACCATATATTTT.

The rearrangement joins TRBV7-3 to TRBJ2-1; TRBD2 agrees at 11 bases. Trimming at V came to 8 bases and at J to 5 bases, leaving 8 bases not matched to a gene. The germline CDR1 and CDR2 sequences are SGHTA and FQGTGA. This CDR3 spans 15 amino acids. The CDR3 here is CASSIAGGYNNEQFF. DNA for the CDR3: TGTGCCAGCTCCATAGCGGGAGGGTACAACAATGAGCAGTTCTTC.

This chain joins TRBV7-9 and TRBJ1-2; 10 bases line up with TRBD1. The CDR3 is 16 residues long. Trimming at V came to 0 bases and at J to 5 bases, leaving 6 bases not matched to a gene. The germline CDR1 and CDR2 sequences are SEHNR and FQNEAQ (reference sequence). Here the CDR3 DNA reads TGTGCCAGCAGCTTAGCAGGACAGGGGGGTGGATATGGCTACACCTTC. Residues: CASSLAGQGGGYGYTF.